The sequence of this TCR beta chain was determined in a study of blood T cell repertoires in COVID-19. At the level of the study: Whether acute or convalescent, the COVID-19 samples came from the United States, Italy and Spain.

This table comes from immunoSEQ multiplex PCR, and its TCRdb copy is limited to in-frame clones, with some not included. The profile shows about 380,000 clones, around 91% of them singletons. The source is a man aged 18 to 29 with active or convalescent COVID-19. Sequenced sample: peripheral blood.

The CDR3 nucleotides are TGCGCCAGCAGTGAGTCGAGCGGGAGGGCCACAGATACGCAGTATTTT. Encoded protein: CASSESSGRATDTQYF. The chain links TRBV10-2 to TRBJ2-3; 10 bases match TRBD2. This CDR3 contains 16 residues. CDR1 and CDR2 (germline): WSHSY, SAAADI. V lost 0 bases and J lost 2; bases outside the gene matches: 2.